This TCR beta chain was profiled in a study of T cell responses to AZD1222 COVID-19 vaccine. Germline assignment: CDR1 KGHDR and CDR2 SFDVKD. Trimming removed 4 bases at V and 8 bases at J, with 20 bases between. The CDR3 loop spans 16 amino acids. Generated by immunoSEQ multiplex PCR, the TCRdb table keeps only in-frame clones and is missing some. The data contain under 140,000 clones, roughly 93% of them seen just once; the ten biggest clones take up 2.5% to 3%. V gene TRBV24-1 combines with J gene TRBJ2-1, with D possibly matching TRBD2 (5 bases). Sequencing was performed on peripheral blood, taken 28 days after the second AZD1222 dose. The source is an adult who received the AZD1222 COVID-19 vaccine. For the CDR3, the DNA is TGTGCCACCAGTGACTCGACCACCACGGGATCGGATGAGCAGTTCTTC. It yields the protein CATSDSTTTGSDEQFF.